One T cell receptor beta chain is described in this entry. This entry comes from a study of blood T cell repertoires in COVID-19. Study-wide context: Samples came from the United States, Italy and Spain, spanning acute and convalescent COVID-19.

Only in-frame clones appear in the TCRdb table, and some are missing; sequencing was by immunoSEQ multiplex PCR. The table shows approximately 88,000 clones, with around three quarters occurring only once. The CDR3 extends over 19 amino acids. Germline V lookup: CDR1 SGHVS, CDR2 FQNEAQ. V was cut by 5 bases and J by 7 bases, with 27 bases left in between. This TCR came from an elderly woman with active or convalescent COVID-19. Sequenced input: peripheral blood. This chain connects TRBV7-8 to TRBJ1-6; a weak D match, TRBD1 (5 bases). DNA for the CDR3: TGTGCCAGCAGCGCCAGACAGTATTCTCTACGCATCCCGAATTCACCCCTCCACTTT. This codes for CASSARQYSLRIPNSPLHF. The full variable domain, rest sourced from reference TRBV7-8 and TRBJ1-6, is GAGVSQSPRYKVAKRGQDVALRCDPISGHVSLFWYQQALGQGPEFLTYFQNEAQLDKSGLPSDRFFAERPEGSVSTLKIQRTQQEDSAVYLCASSARQYSLRIPNSPLHFGNGTRLTVT.